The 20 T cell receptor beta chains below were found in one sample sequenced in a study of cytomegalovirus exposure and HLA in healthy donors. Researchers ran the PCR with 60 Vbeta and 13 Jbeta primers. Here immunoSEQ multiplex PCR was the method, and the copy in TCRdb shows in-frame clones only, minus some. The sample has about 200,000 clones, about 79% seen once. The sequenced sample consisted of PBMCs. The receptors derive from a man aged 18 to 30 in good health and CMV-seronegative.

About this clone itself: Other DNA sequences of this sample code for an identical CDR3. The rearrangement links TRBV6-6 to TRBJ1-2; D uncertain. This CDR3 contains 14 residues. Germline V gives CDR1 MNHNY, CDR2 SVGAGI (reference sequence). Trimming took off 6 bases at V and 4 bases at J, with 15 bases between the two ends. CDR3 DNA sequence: TGTGCCAGCAGCACCAGGACGGGAGGCTATGGCTACACCTTC. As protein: CASSTRTGGYGYTF.

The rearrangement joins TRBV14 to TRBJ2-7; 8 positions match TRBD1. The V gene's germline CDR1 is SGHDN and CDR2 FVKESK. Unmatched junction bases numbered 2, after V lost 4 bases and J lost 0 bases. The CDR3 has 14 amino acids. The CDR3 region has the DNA TGTGCCAGCAGCCTAGGGACAGGCTCCTACGAGCAGTACTTC. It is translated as CASSLGTGSYEQYF.

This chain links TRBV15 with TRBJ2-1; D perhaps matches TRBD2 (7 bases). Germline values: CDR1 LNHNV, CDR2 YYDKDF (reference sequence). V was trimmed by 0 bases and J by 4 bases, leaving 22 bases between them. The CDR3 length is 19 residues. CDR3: CATSRERGGSRYRYNEQFF. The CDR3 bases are TGTGCCACCAGCAGAGAGAGGGGGGGTAGCCGTTACCGGTACAATGAGCAGTTCTTC.

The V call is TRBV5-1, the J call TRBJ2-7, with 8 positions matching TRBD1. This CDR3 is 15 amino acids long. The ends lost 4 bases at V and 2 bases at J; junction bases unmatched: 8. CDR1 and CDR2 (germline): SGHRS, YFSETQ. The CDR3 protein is CASSARQGQTYEQYF. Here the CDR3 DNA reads TGCGCCAGCAGCGCACGACAGGGGCAGACCTACGAGCAGTACTTC.

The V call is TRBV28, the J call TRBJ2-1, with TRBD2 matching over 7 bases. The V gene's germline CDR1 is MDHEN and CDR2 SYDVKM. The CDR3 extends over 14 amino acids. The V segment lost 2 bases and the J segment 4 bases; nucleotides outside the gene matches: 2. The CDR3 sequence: CASSLLAVYNEQFF. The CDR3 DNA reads TGTGCCAGCAGTTTACTAGCGGTATACAATGAGCAGTTCTTC.

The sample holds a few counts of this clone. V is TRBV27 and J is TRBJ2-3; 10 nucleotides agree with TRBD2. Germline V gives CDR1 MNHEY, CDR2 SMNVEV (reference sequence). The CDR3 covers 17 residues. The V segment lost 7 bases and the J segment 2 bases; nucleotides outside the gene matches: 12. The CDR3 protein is CASTPFLAGEYTDTQYF. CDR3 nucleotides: TGTGCCAGCACCCCTTTTCTAGCGGGGGAATACACAGATACGCAGTATTTT.

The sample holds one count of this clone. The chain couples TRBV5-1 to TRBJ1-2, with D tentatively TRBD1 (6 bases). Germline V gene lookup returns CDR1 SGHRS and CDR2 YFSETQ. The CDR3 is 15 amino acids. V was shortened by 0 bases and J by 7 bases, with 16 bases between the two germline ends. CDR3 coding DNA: TGCGCCAGCAGCTTGGTGACGCAGGGGCTGTCTGGCTACACCTTC. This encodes CASSLVTQGLSGYTF.

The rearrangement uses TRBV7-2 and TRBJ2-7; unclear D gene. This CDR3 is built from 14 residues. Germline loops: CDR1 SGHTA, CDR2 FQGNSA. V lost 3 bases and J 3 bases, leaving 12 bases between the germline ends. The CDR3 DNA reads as TGTGCCAGCAGCTTGGGCTATACAGACTACGAGCAGTACTTC. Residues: CASSLGYTDYEQYF.

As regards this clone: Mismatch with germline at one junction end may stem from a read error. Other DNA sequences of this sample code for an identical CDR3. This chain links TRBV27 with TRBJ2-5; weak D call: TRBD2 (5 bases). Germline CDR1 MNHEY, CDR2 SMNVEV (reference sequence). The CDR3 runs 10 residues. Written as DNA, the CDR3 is TGTGCCAGCAGGGGAGAGACTCAGTACTTC. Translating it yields CASRGETQYF.

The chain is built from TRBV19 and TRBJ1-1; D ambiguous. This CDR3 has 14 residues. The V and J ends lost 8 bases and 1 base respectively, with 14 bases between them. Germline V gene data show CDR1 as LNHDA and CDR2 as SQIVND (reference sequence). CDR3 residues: CASVYILTNTEAFF. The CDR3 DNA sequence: TGTGCCAGTGTATATATTCTAACGAACACTGAAGCTTTCTTT.

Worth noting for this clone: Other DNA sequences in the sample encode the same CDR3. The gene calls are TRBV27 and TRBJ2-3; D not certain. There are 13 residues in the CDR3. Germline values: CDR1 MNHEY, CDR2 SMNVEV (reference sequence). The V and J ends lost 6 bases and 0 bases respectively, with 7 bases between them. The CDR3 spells CASSLSSTDTQYF. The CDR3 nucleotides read TGTGCCAGCAGCCTATCGAGCACAGATACGCAGTATTTT.

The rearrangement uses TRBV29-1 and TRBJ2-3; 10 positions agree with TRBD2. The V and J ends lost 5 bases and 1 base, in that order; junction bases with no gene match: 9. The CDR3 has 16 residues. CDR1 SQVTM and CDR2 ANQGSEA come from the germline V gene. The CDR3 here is CSVQRGGRLGTDTQYF. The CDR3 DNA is TGCAGCGTTCAGCGGGGGGGCCGTCTGGGCACAGATACGCAGTATTTT.

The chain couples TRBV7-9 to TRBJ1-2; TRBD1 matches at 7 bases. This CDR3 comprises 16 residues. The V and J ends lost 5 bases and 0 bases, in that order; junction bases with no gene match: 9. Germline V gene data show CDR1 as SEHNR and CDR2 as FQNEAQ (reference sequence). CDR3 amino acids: CASSSHMTGSNYGYTF. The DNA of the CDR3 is TGTGCCAGCAGCAGCCATATGACAGGGTCTAACTATGGCTACACCTTC.

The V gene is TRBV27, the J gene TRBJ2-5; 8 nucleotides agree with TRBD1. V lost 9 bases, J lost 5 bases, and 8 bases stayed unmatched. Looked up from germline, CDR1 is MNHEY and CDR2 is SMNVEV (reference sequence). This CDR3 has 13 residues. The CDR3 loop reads CASSDRGTETQYF. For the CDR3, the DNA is TGTGCCAGTTCAGACAGGGGTACGGAGACCCAGTACTTC.

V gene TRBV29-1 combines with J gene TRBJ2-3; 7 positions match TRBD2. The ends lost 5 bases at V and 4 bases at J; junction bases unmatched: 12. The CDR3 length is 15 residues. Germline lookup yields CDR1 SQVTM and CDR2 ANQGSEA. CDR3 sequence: CSVMVPTSSADTQYF. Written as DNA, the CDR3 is TGCAGCGTTATGGTGCCGACTAGCTCCGCAGATACGCAGTATTTT.

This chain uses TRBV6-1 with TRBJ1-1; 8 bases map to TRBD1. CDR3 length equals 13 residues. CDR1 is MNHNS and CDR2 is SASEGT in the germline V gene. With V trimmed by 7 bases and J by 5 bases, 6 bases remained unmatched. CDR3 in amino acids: CASKKGTGTEAFF. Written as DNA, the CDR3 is TGTGCCAGCAAAAAAGGGACAGGAACTGAAGCTTTCTTT.

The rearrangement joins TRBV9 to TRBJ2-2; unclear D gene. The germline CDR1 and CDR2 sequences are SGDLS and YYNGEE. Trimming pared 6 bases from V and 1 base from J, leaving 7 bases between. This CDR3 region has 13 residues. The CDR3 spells CASNEQNTGELFF. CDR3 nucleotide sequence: TGTGCCAGCAACGAACAGAACACCGGGGAGCTGTTTTTT.

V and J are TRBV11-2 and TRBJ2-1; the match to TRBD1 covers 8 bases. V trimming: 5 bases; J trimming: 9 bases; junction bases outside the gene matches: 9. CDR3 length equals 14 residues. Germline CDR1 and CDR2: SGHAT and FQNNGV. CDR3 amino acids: CASSVGGQASEQFF. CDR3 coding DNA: TGTGCCAGCAGCGTAGGGGGACAGGCTAGTGAGCAGTTCTTC.

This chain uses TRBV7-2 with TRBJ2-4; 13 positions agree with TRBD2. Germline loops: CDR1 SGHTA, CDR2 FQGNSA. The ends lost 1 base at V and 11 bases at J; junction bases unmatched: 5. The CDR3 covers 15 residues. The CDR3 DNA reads TGTGCCAGCAGCTTAGGACTAGCGGGGGGAGCAGTTCAGTACTTC. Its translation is CASSLGLAGGAVQYF.

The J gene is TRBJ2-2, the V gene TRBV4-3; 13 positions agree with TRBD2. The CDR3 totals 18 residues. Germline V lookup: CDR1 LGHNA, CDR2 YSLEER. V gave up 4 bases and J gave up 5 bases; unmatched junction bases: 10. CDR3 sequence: CASSPYGTSGMGTGELFF. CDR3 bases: TGCGCCAGCAGCCCGTATGGGACTAGCGGGATGGGTACCGGGGAGCTGTTTTTT.